These T cell receptor beta chains were read from a single sample in a study of T cell clones after liver transplantation. Clones were sequenced by immunoSEQ multiplex PCR, and TCRdb holds only the in-frame ones, with some missing. The top ten clones hold 2.5% to 3.5% of a sample with about 76,000 clones, around 78% of them seen once. The source material was CD4+ T cells from blood, sampled at the 22-month timepoint. Every receptor here comes from a human patient who received a liver transplant. Among the T cells, some may be from the graft donor. The CDR3 runs from the conserved cysteine through the conserved F or W. The order of the fields is V gene, CDR3 protein.

>TRBV7-2
CASSRRLPQGAPQETQYF
>TRBV2
CASRRASGNTDTQYF
>TRBV5-1
CASSLQTGVVDSPLHF
>TRBV7-9
CASSFRGDNEQFF
>TRBV7-2
CASSNGPDTQYF
>TRBV18
CASSPSPRRAFF
>TRBV7-9
CASSPGPGGRNEQFF
>TRBV5-1
CASSLGGGYTGELFF
>TRBV27
CASSFRDRGQSNGYTF
>TRBV18
CATRESSGNTIYF
>TRBV6-1
CASSAKDRKREAFF
>TRBV2
CASSGLAGANSGANVLTF
>TRBV5-1
CASSLAGDATNEKLFF
>TRBV5-4
CASSLDRDIEQPQHF
>TRBV7-3
CASSLGASGSGETQYF